The 14 T cell receptor beta chains below all came from one sample that was sequenced in a study of blood T cell repertoires in COVID-19. Produced via immunoSEQ multiplex PCR; TCRdb's table is partial and in-frame only. Of tens of thousands of clones in the sample, approximately 82% were seen once. Sequenced sample: peripheral blood. The receptors were gathered from a man aged 50 to 60 with active or convalescent COVID-19.

This clone came up once. V gene TRBV28 combines with J gene TRBJ1-5, with D perhaps TRBD1 (6 bases). Germline-derived CDR1 and CDR2 are MDHEN and SYDVKM. Trimming removed 2 bases at V and 4 bases at J, with 9 bases between. The CDR3 consists of 14 residues. The CDR3 DNA is TGTGCCAGCAGTTTAATCAGGGGAAATCAGCCCCAGCATTTT. It codes for CASSLIRGNQPQHF.

The V call is TRBV10-3, the J call TRBJ1-2; TRBD1 is a possible D gene (6 bases). The germline CDR1 and CDR2 sequences are ENHRY and SYGVKD. The length of the CDR3 is 14 residues. Trimming removed 2 bases from V and 4 bases from J, with 11 bases in between. CDR3 region: CAISEAGEFYGYTF. Written as DNA, the CDR3 is TGTGCCATCAGTGAGGCAGGGGAGTTCTATGGCTACACCTTC.

The chain couples TRBV10-3 to TRBJ1-2, with 7 bases matching TRBD1. With V trimmed by 6 bases and J by 1 base, 5 bases remained unmatched. Germline V CDR1 and CDR2: ENHRY, SYGVKD. The CDR3 has 14 amino acids. CDR3 sequence: CAIRGQEGNYGYTF. In DNA form, the CDR3 reads TGTGCCATCAGAGGACAGGAGGGTAACTATGGCTACACCTTC.

The chain carries TRBV28 and TRBJ2-5; D not resolved. The CDR3 contains 15 residues. With 3 bases removed from V and 5 bases from J, the gap between germline ends came to 16 bases. Germline values: CDR1 MDHEN, CDR2 SYDVKM. Here the CDR3 reads CASSLYNLESETQYF. CDR3 coding DNA: TGTGCCAGCAGTTTGTATAACCTGGAGAGTGAGACCCAGTACTTC.

The CDR3 sequence: CASSSSRGNTEAFF. Here the CDR3 DNA reads TGTGCCAGCAGTTCCTCAAGGGGAAACACTGAAGCTTTCTTT. This chain links TRBV6-6 with TRBJ1-1, with D maybe TRBD1 (5 bases). Trimming took off 4 bases at V and 2 bases at J, with 11 bases between the two ends. This CDR3 region has 14 residues. Looked up from germline, CDR1 is MNHNY and CDR2 is SVGAGI (reference sequence).

V gene TRBV5-6 combines with J gene TRBJ2-4; the match to TRBD2 covers 7 bases. The germline CDR1 and CDR2 sequences are SGHDT and YYEEEE. Trimming cost V 0 bases and J 5 bases; bases outside gene matches: 2. The CDR3 runs to 14 residues. The CDR3 nucleotides are TGTGCCAGCAGCTTGGGGCTAGCGGAAAACATTCAGTACTTC. Its protein product is CASSLGLAENIQYF.

J is TRBJ2-7 and V is TRBV7-2; D gene unclear. The CDR3 has 13 residues. Per germline, CDR1 SGHTA and CDR2 FQGNSA. The ends were cut back, 2 bases at V and 4 bases at J, with 9 bases in the middle. The CDR3 loop reads CASSLLSLYEQYF. The CDR3 bases are TGTGCCAGCAGCTTATTGTCCCTTTACGAGCAGTACTTC.

The J gene is TRBJ2-5, the V gene TRBV11-2; D perhaps matches TRBD1 (6 bases). Looked up from germline, CDR1 is SGHAT and CDR2 is FQNNGV. The CDR3 covers 15 residues. V shed 1 base and J shed 3 bases, with 12 bases lying between them. The CDR3 DNA follows: TGTGCCAGCAGCTTAGTGGCTCGGACAGAAGAGACCCAGTACTTC. This codes for CASSLVARTEETQYF.

The J gene is TRBJ2-3, the V gene TRBV3-1 (or the pseudogene TRBV3-2), with a possible D match to TRBD2 (5 bases). Trimming took off 3 bases at V and 0 bases at J, with 16 bases between the two ends. CDR3 length: 17 residues. Per germline, CDR1 LGHDT and CDR2 YNNKEL (reference sequence). The CDR3 DNA reads TGTGCCAGCAGCCAGCTGCCCAATAGCGCAAGCACAGATACGCAGTATTTT. Protein: CASSQLPNSASTDTQYF.

The V gene is TRBV6-1, the J gene TRBJ2-7; 7 nucleotides match TRBD2. The CDR3 loop spans 14 amino acids. J gave up 1 base and V 3 bases, and 3 bases lay outside the gene matches. CDR1 is MNHNS, CDR2 SASEGT, per germline. CDR3 sequence reads: CASSEGGESYEQYV. The DNA for the CDR3 is TGTGCCAGCAGTGAGGGGGGGGAATCCTACGAGCAGTACGTC.

The chain couples TRBV21-1 to TRBJ1-2; the D call of TRBD1 is as the table states it, not checked on the DNA. TRBV21-1 represents a pseudogene. The CDR3 has 14 amino acids. Here the CDR3 DNA reads TGTGCCAGCAGCCCCCCTACACAGAACTATGGCTACACCTTC. Protein product: CASSPPTQNYGYTF.

The genes are TRBV19 and TRBJ2-4, with 8 positions matching TRBD1. Trimming at V came to 3 bases and at J to 8 bases, leaving 6 bases not matched to a gene. The CDR3 extends over 14 amino acids. Germline CDR1 reads LNHDA; CDR2 reads SQIVND (reference sequence). The CDR3 DNA follows: TGTGCCAGTAGTATGGGGACAGGCGAGGACATTCAGTACTTC. Protein sequence: CASSMGTGEDIQYF.

V gene TRBV7-8 combines with J gene TRBJ1-4, with D perhaps TRBD1 (6 bases). The ends were cut back, 5 bases at V and 8 bases at J, with 18 bases in the middle. From germline, CDR1 is SGHVS and CDR2 FQNEAQ. This CDR3 region has 15 residues. The CDR3 coding sequence is TGTGCCAGCAGCCCCAAGGGGGGGGCCGGGGAAAAACTGTTTTTT. Amino acids: CASSPKGGAGEKLFF.

V is TRBV5-1 and J is TRBJ1-3, with TRBD1 matching over 11 bases. Germline V gives CDR1 SGHRS, CDR2 YFSETQ. The CDR3 totals 14 residues. Losses at the gene ends were 2 bases for V and 7 bases for J; bases not matched to a gene: 2. In DNA, the CDR3 is TGCGCCAGCAGCTTCGGACAGGGGGCTAACACCATATATTTT. Encoded protein: CASSFGQGANTIYF.